A selection of T cell receptor beta chains follows, all from one sample in a study of CD8+CD57+ T cells in acquired aplastic anemia. TCRdb recomputed calls from the reads with MiXCR, one row per CDR3 protein. The sample yields under 350,000 distinct CDR3 sequences, roughly 61% seen once. What was sequenced was sorted CD4+, CD8+, or CD8+CD57+ T cells (not recorded which) from PBMCs. These receptors were obtained from a human donor with aplastic anemia. The CDR3 runs from the conserved cysteine through the conserved F or W. A D gene is named only where the DNA matches it firmly. Part of the rows lack a size; the others show once, few, many or a class for expanded clones.

14,NA,TRBV5-8,TRBJ2-7,few,TGTGCCAGCAGCTCAAGAGAGACAGGCTACGAGCAGTACTTC,CASSSRETGYEQYF
14,TRBD2,TRBV7-2,TRBJ2-1,NA,TGTGCCAGCCGCGGGACTAGCGGTATCAATGAGCAGTTCTTC,CASRGTSGINEQFF
11,NA,TRBV19,TRBJ1-4,once,TGTGCCAGTAGTGCCAGAGAAAAACTGTTTTTT,CASSAREKLFF
14,TRBD1,TRBV5-1,TRBJ2-7,NA,TGCGCCAGCAGCTTGCTGACAGGGTCCTACGAGCAGTACTTC,CASSLLTGSYEQYF
17,NA,TRBV3-1,TRBJ2-4,few,TGTGCCAGCAGCCAAGGAGGGGCTGGGGCAGTCAAAAACATTCAGTACTTC,CASSQGGAGAVKNIQYF
13,NA,TRBV7-3,TRBJ2-7,many,TGTGCCAGCAGCTTAAATCTTCTGGACGAGCAGTACTTC,CASSLNLLDEQYF
12,NA,TRBV27,TRBJ2-7,many,TGTGCCAGCAGTGCGACGGGGTACGAGCAGTACTTC,CASSATGYEQYF
13,NA,TRBV7-2,TRBJ1-1,NA,TGTGCCAGCAGCTCATCGGCGGTAGGTAAAGCTTTCTTT,CASSSSAVGKAFF
16,TRBD2,TRBV15,TRBJ2-7,NA,TGTGCCACCAGCAGAGATCGAGCGGGGGGGGTCTACGAGCAGTACTTC,CATSRDRAGGVYEQYF
15,NA,TRBV7-2,TRBJ2-1,few,TGTGCCAGCTGGACAACAGGGTCGGCCTACAATGAGCAGTTCTTC,CASWTTGSAYNEQFF
16,TRBD1,TRBV10-3,TRBJ1-2,NA,TGTGCCATCAGTGCTAGGGAACAGGGGTCCCCCTATGGCTACACCTTC,CAISAREQGSPYGYTF
14,NA,TRBV5-1,TRBJ2-7,few,TGCGCCAGCAGCTCCGGCACAGCCGCCTACGAGCAGTACTTC,CASSSGTAAYEQYF
13,NA,TRBV19,TRBJ2-7,NA,TGTGCCAGTAGGAAGGACGAAGCCTACGAGCAGTACTTC,CASRKDEAYEQYF
15,TRBD1,TRBV6-1,TRBJ2-3,few,TGTGCCAGCATTAGGACAGGGGGGGTTTCGGATACGCAGTATTTT,CASIRTGGVSDTQYF
15,TRBD1,TRBV15,TRBJ2-7,few,TGTGCCACCAGCAGGGGCAGGGGGCTGGGCTACGAGCAGTACTTC,CATSRGRGLGYEQYF
17,TRBD1,TRBV7-8,TRBJ1-5,NA,TGTGCCAGCAGCTCATACTGGGACAGCCATAGCAATCAGCCCCAGCATTTT,CASSSYWDSHSNQPQHF
14,TRBD2,TRBV12-3/TRBV12-4,TRBJ2-1,many,TGTGCCAGCTCGGGGGTGGGACTAGGAAATGAGCAGTTCTTC,CASSGVGLGNEQFF
15,TRBD1,TRBV6-1,TRBJ2-7,NA,TGTGCCAGCAGCTTGACAGGGGGCCTCTCCTACGAGCAGTACTTC,CASSLTGGLSYEQYF
13,TRBD1,TRBV10-3,TRBJ2-5,NA,TGTGCCATCAGGCGGACAGGGGGGGGGACCCAGTACTTC,CAIRRTGGGTQYF
16,TRBD1,TRBV20-1,TRBJ2-5,NA,TGCAGTGCCGTTAGATTTACCGGGACAGGGGGCGAGACCCAGTACTTC,CSAVRFTGTGGETQYF
17,TRBD1,TRBV5-5,TRBJ1-6,many,TGTGCCAGCAGCTTGGTAGGGGGGACAGGGACGAATTCACCCCTCCACTTT,CASSLVGGTGTNSPLHF
15,NA,TRBV19,TRBJ1-4,NA,TGTGCCAGTAGTCTGGGTTTAAGCTACAATGAAAAACTGTTTTTT,CASSLGLSYNEKLFF
14,NA,TRBV7-9,TRBJ2-7,once,TGTGCCAGACAATCCACGGGGCAGACCTACGAGCAGTACTTC,CARQSTGQTYEQYF
15,NA,TRBV7-9,TRBJ2-7,few,TGTGCCAGCAGCTCGGCCGGGACAAATTACTACGAGCAGTACTTC,CASSSAGTNYYEQYF
13,NA,TRBV24-1,TRBJ2-1,NA,TGTGCCACCAGTGATCCTATCATCAATGAGCAGTTCTTC,CATSDPIINEQFF
15,TRBD1,TRBV18,TRBJ1-4,once,TGTGCCAGCTCACCTCCGGGACAGGGGAAGATGGAACTGTTTTTT,CASSPPGQGKMELFF
14,NA,TRBV5-1,TRBJ1-6,NA,TGCGCCAGCAGCTTTGGACAGCGGGGGTCACCCCTCCACTTT,CASSFGQRGSPLHF
16,TRBD2,TRBV19,TRBJ2-1,many,TGTGCCAGTAGGGGGACTAGCGGGAACTCCTACAATGAGCAGTTCTTC,CASRGTSGNSYNEQFF
13,NA,TRBV7-9,TRBJ2-3,NA,TGTGCCAGCAGCCTCAGGACAATGGTTACGCAGTATTTT,CASSLRTMVTQYF
14,TRBD2,TRBV9,TRBJ2-7,NA,TGTGCCAGCAGGTTGGCGGGGGGCCTTAACGAGCAGTACTTC,CASRLAGGLNEQYF
14,TRBD1,TRBV7-2,TRBJ2-2,NA,TGTGCCAGCAGCCCACGGACAGGATCTGGGGAGCTGTTTTTT,CASSPRTGSGELFF